This is a list of T cell receptor beta chains from one sample in a study of blood T cell repertoires in COVID-19. Method: immunoSEQ multiplex PCR; TCRdb's copy keeps in-frame clones and lacks some. The sample includes under 200,000 clones, 87% of them seen just once. The sample consisted of peripheral blood. The receptors derive from a man between 40 and 49 years old with active or convalescent COVID-19. Each CDR3 is given with its conserved first and last residue. Fields, in order: clone size, J gene, D gene, V gene, CDR3 protein, CDR3 DNA. The D gene is left open where the match is weak. Size is omitted from some rows. Given values are once, few, many or a class for expanded clones.

>NA|TRBJ1-6|NA|TRBV7-2
CASSTHRTYNSPLHF
TGTGCCAGCAGCACGCACAGAACTTATAATTCACCCCTCCACTTT
>NA|TRBJ1-1|TRBD1|TRBV10-2
CASRLTGTGVEWTEAFF
TGCGCCAGCAGGCTGACCGGGACAGGGGTGGAGTGGACTGAAGCTTTCTTT
>NA|TRBJ1-4|TRBD1|TRBV7-2
CASSLTGGDEKLFF
TGTGCCAGCAGCTTGACAGGGGGGGATGAAAAACTGTTTTTT
>few|TRBJ2-2|TRBD1|TRBV4-2
CASSQGTGGGTGELFF
TGTGCCAGCAGCCAGGGGACAGGGGGCGGCACCGGGGAGCTGTTTTTT
>NA|TRBJ1-6|NA|TRBV18
CASSPAIQNSPLHF
TGTGCCAGCTCACCGGCTATACAGAATTCACCCCTCCACTTT
>NA|TRBJ1-1|NA|TRBV10-3
CAIRQVNTEAFF
TGTGCCATCAGACAGGTGAACACTGAAGCTTTCTTT
>NA|TRBJ2-5|TRBD2|TRBV19
CASSPGLAGGPYQETQYF
TGTGCCAGTAGTCCGGGACTAGCGGGGGGACCGTACCAAGAGACCCAGTACTTC
>NA|TRBJ1-4|NA|TRBV28
CASSYPGFFQEKLFF
TGTGCCAGCAGTTATCCAGGGTTTTTTCAGGAAAAACTGTTTTTT
>NA|TRBJ2-3|TRBD2|TRBV28
CASSLTAPSGAAGDTQYF
TGTGCCAGCAGTTTAACGGCGCCTAGCGGGGCCGCGGGAGATACGCAGTATTTT
>once|TRBJ1-2|NA|TRBV5-1
CASSLAGISTNYGYTF
TGCGCCAGCAGCTTGGCCGGGATATCAACTAACTATGGCTACACCTTC
>once|TRBJ2-7|NA|TRBV2
CASTETASSYEQYF
TGTGCCAGCACCGAGACAGCTAGCTCCTACGAGCAGTACTTC
>NA|TRBJ2-1|NA|TRBV11-1
CASSLAGGPNNEQFF
TGTGCCAGCAGCTTAGCGGGGGGACCTAACAATGAGCAGTTCTTC
>few|TRBJ1-3|NA|TRBV4-1
CASSQGAPQGNTIYF
TGCGCCAGCAGCCAAGGGGCCCCACAAGGAAACACCATATATTTT
>NA|TRBJ1-1|TRBD1|TRBV2
CASITGVGTEAFF
TGTGCCAGCATCACAGGGGTGGGGACTGAAGCTTTCTTT
>NA|TRBJ2-7|TRBD1|TRBV11-2
CASSFDRASEQYF
TGTGCCAGCAGCTTCGACAGGGCGAGCGAGCAGTACTTC
>NA|TRBJ2-7|NA|TRBV10-3
CAISDRGKALSYEQYF
TGTGCCATCAGTGACAGGGGCAAAGCGTTATCCTACGAGCAGTACTTC
>NA|TRBJ2-3|TRBD2|TRBV15
CATSRDRAGGVSDTQYF
TGTGCCACCAGCAGAGATCGGGCGGGGGGCGTTTCGGATACGCAGTATTTT
>NA|TRBJ1-2|NA|TRBV28
CASSPPPPRENYGYTF
TGTGCCAGCAGCCCTCCTCCCCCTAGAGAGAACTATGGCTACACCTTC
>NA|TRBJ1-1|TRBD1|TRBV10-3
CAINGDSDPVEAFF
TGTGCCATTAACGGGGACAGCGACCCTGTTGAAGCTTTCTTT
>NA|TRBJ1-5|TRBD1|TRBV29-1
CSVGQYNQPQHF
TGCAGCGTGGGACAGTACAATCAGCCCCAGCATTTT
>few|TRBJ1-1|NA|TRBV14
CASSQDLTTEAFF
TGTGCCAGCAGCCAAGATCTAACCACTGAAGCTTTCTTT
>NA|TRBJ1-5|TRBD1|TRBV3-1/TRBV3-2
CASSKTGTGGNQPQHF
TGTGCCAGCAGCAAGACCGGGACAGGGGGCAATCAGCCCCAGCATTTT
>NA|TRBJ2-5|NA|TRBV19
CASKEGETQYF
TGTGCCAGTAAGGAGGGGGAGACCCAGTACTTC
>NA|TRBJ1-5|NA|TRBV5-5
CASSSSRGINQPQHF
TGTGCCAGCAGCTCATCAAGGGGAATCAATCAGCCCCAGCATTTT
>NA|TRBJ2-7|NA|TRBV7-7
CASSLQLGGVYEQYF
TGTGCTAGCAGCTTACAACTGGGGGGAGTCTACGAGCAGTACTTC
>NA|TRBJ1-2|TRBD1|TRBV6-5
CASRGTGGSGYTF
TGTGCCAGCAGGGGGACAGGGGGCAGTGGCTACACCTTC
>NA|TRBJ2-7|NA|TRBV11-2
CASSFWESSYEQYF
TGTGCCAGCAGCTTCTGGGAGAGCTCCTACGAGCAGTACTTC
>NA|TRBJ1-1|NA|TRBV11-2
CASSQGEDTEAFF
TGTGCCAGCAGCCAAGGAGAAGACACTGAAGCTTTCTTT
>NA|TRBJ1-4|NA|TRBV18
CASSPSATNEKLFF
TGTGCCAGCTCCCCCTCAGCAACTAATGAAAAACTGTTTTTT
>NA|TRBJ2-1|TRBD2|TRBV25-1
CASSGASGGAGEQFF
TGTGCCAGCAGTGGGGCTAGCGGGGGGGCAGGTGAGCAGTTCTTC
>NA|TRBJ2-1|NA|TRBV28
CASSLLGGPNYNEQFF
TGTGCCAGCAGTTTACTAGGGGGACCCAATTACAATGAGCAGTTCTTC
>NA|TRBJ2-1|TRBD2|TRBV30
CAWSDPLAGGRYHEQFF
TGTGCCTGGAGTGACCCGCTAGCGGGGGGGCGTTATCATGAGCAGTTCTTC
>few|TRBJ2-5|TRBD1|TRBV28
CASSLFQGALQETQYF
TGTGCCAGCAGTTTATTCCAGGGGGCTTTGCAAGAGACCCAGTACTTC
>NA|TRBJ2-7|TRBD2|TRBV7-9
CASSLAPGGGTSYEQYF
TGTGCCAGCAGCTTGGCCCCTGGCGGGGGGACTTCCTACGAGCAGTACTTC
>NA|TRBJ1-1|NA|TRBV5-5
CASSFSRGNTEAFF
TGTGCCAGCAGCTTTAGCAGGGGGAACACTGAAGCTTTCTTT
>NA|TRBJ2-4|TRBD1|TRBV5-1
CASSLDQGVSKNIQYF
TGCGCCAGCAGCTTGGACCAGGGGGTATCCAAAAACATTCAGTACTTC
>NA|TRBJ2-2|TRBD2|TRBV11-2
CASSSGAGANTGELFF
TGTGCCAGCAGCTCTGGGGCGGGGGCGAACACCGGGGAGCTGTTTTTT
>many|TRBJ2-2|NA|TRBV28
CASSFRGRGPTITGELFF
TGTGCCAGCAGTTTCAGGGGTAGGGGACCCACTATTACCGGGGAGCTGTTTTTT
>once|TRBJ2-2|NA|TRBV7-6
CASSLTRGLTDTGELFF
TGTGCCAGCAGCTTAACGCGGGGTTTGACGGATACCGGGGAGCTGTTTTTT
>NA|TRBJ1-2|TRBD1|TRBV6-2/TRBV6-3
CASSYVIGTGYGSYTF
TGTGCCAGCAGTTACGTGATCGGGACAGGGTACGGGAGCTACACCTTC
>NA|TRBJ2-2|NA|TRBV11-3
CASSLALSREGTGELFF
TGTGCCAGCAGCTTAGCTTTGTCCAGGGAAGGCACCGGGGAGCTGTTTTTT
>NA|TRBJ1-3|NA|TRBV7-8
CASSLGRFGNTIYF
TGTGCCAGCAGCTTAGGCAGATTTGGAAACACCATATATTTT
>NA|TRBJ1-4|TRBD1|TRBV12-5
CASGPGQATNEKLFF
TGTGCTAGTGGTCCCGGACAGGCAACTAATGAAAAACTGTTTTTT
>NA|TRBJ1-6|NA|TRBV2
CASSWAVEFGDSPLHF
TGTGCCAGCAGTTGGGCCGTGGAATTCGGCGATTCACCCCTCCACTTT
>NA|TRBJ2-3|TRBD2|TRBV2
CASMGLAGNTQYF
TGTGCCAGCATGGGACTAGCGGGGAATACGCAGTATTTT
>NA|TRBJ1-5|TRBD1|TRBV7-9
CASSADRVNQPQHF
TGTGCCAGCAGCGCAGACAGGGTTAATCAGCCCCAGCATTTT
>many|TRBJ2-7|TRBD2|TRBV7-2
CASSLWTSFEQYF
TGTGCCAGCAGCCTATGGACTAGCTTCGAGCAGTACTTC
>NA|TRBJ2-2|NA|TRBV5-4
CASSLGFLAGNTGELFF
TGTGCCAGCAGCTTGGGGTTTTTGGCGGGGAACACCGGGGAGCTGTTTTTT
>few|TRBJ1-1|TRBD1|TRBV29-1
CSVNRQGQNTEAFF
TGCAGCGTGAACCGACAGGGCCAGAACACTGAAGCTTTCTTT
>few|TRBJ1-1|NA|TRBV5-5
CASSLALAVNEAFF
TGTGCCAGCAGCTTGGCCTTGGCGGTAAATGAAGCTTTCTTT
>NA|TRBJ2-5|TRBD2|TRBV7-7
CASSSRLAGGQETQYF
TGTGCTAGCAGCTCTCGACTAGCGGGGGGGCAAGAGACCCAGTACTTC
>NA|TRBJ2-7|NA|TRBV24-1
CVSGASSYEQYF
TGTGTTAGCGGAGCGAGCTCCTACGAGCAGTACTTC